The 31 T cell receptor beta chains reported below all come from one sample, sequenced in a study of blood T cell repertoires in COVID-19. Using immunoSEQ multiplex PCR, the repertoire was profiled, and TCRdb retains in-frame clones only, with some absent. The repertoire holds 150,000 to 200,000 clones, with about 88% as singletons. Sequencing was performed on peripheral blood. All receptors come from a woman aged 30 to 39 with active or convalescent COVID-19.

The gene calls are TRBV23-1 and TRBJ1-2; no clear D. TRBV23-1 is an ORF, and what it does is uncertain. The CDR3 extends over 15 amino acids. Between the trimmed V and J ends, which lost 3 bases and 0 bases, there was a span of 11 bases. CDR3 residues: CASSQLALANYGYTF. CDR3 sequence (DNA): TGCGCCAGCAGTCAGTTGGCCCTAGCTAACTATGGCTACACCTTC.

The CDR3 region has the DNA TGTGCCAGCAGCAACTACAGGGAAGGCTACACCTTC. This encodes CASSNYREGYTF. V and J are TRBV21-1 and TRBJ1-2; the DNA was not used to check the table's D call, TRBD1. TRBV21-1 is recorded as a pseudogene. The CDR3 runs to 12 residues.

The V gene is TRBV5-1, the J gene TRBJ2-1, with TRBD1 matching 9 bases. The CDR3 is 18 amino acids. V lost 0 bases, J lost 0 bases, and 7 bases stayed unmatched. CDR1 SGHRS and CDR2 YFSETQ come from the germline V gene. The CDR3 here is CASSLGTGAPSSYNEQFF. In nucleotides, the CDR3 is TGCGCCAGCAGCTTGGGGACAGGGGCGCCTAGCTCCTACAATGAGCAGTTCTTC.

This chain uses TRBV19 with TRBJ1-1; maybe TRBD1 (6 bases). The CDR3 is 13 amino acids. Deletions cut 6 bases from V and 0 bases from J, with 8 bases between. The germline V gene encodes CDR1 LNHDA and CDR2 SQIVND (reference sequence). The CDR3 DNA reads TGTGCCAGTAGACGGACAGTGAACACTGAAGCTTTCTTT. As protein: CASRRTVNTEAFF.

V usage is TRBV9 and J usage is TRBJ2-3; 13 nucleotides line up with TRBD2. Unmatched junction bases numbered 7, after V lost 0 bases and J lost 0 bases. The CDR3 contains 19 residues. Germline loops: CDR1 SGDLS, CDR2 YYNGEE. The CDR3 DNA follows: TGTGCCAGCAGCGTAGCTGGGACTAGCGGGGAAGCTAGCACAGATACGCAGTATTTT. It encodes CASSVAGTSGEASTDTQYF.

V is TRBV19 and J is TRBJ2-3, with 12 bases fitting TRBD2. The CDR3 loop spans 18 amino acids. J gave up 5 bases and V 2 bases, and 11 bases lay outside the gene matches. Per germline, CDR1 LNHDA and CDR2 SQIVND (reference sequence). The CDR3 DNA reads as TGTGCCAGTAGTATACCCCACCCGGGACTAGCGGGTAGAGATACGCAGTATTTT. Translation gives CASSIPHPGLAGRDTQYF.

The chain recombines TRBV5-1 with TRBJ2-7; a weak D match, TRBD1 (5 bases). Deletions cut 2 bases from V and 3 bases from J, with 9 bases between. The germline CDR1 and CDR2 sequences are SGHRS and YFSETQ. The CDR3 covers 13 residues. DNA of the CDR3: TGCGCCAGCAGCTTCACCCAGGGCTACGAGCAGTACTTC. It translates to CASSFTQGYEQYF.

The chain joins TRBV29-1 to TRBJ2-7, with TRBD2 matching 10 bases. With V trimmed by 6 bases and J by 3 bases, 8 bases remained unmatched. This CDR3 comprises 14 residues. Germline loops: CDR1 SQVTM, CDR2 ANQGSEA. CDR3 region: CSVLLAGNIYEQYF. CDR3 nucleotides: TGCAGCGTCTTACTAGCGGGGAACATCTACGAGCAGTACTTC.

This chain joins TRBV2 and TRBJ1-6; unclear D gene. Trimming removed 6 bases at V and 3 bases at J, with 12 bases between. Looked up from germline, CDR1 is SNHLY and CDR2 is FYNNEI. This CDR3 is 15 amino acids long. The CDR3 spells CASREKYLYNSPLHF. CDR3 nucleotides: TGTGCCAGCAGAGAGAAGTACCTCTATAATTCACCCCTCCACTTT.

The V call is TRBV11-3, the J call TRBJ2-5, with 8 bases aligning to TRBD1. Germline V gene lookup returns CDR1 SGHNT and CDR2 YENEEA. Trimming took 5 bases from V and 5 from J; bases not matched to a gene: 7. The CDR3 sequence is 14 residues long. The chain's CDR3 is CASSTRQGTETQYF. In nucleotides, the CDR3 is TGTGCCAGCAGCACCCGACAGGGGACGGAGACCCAGTACTTC.

This chain uses TRBV14 with TRBJ2-3; 10 positions agree with TRBD2. The CDR3 is 16 amino acids. The V gene's germline CDR1 is SGHDN and CDR2 FVKESK. After removal of 4 bases from V and 4 bases from J, the junction contained 8 bases not matched to a gene. The CDR3 protein is CASSPAGLAGADTQYF. In DNA form, the CDR3 reads TGTGCCAGCAGCCCCGCAGGGCTAGCGGGGGCAGATACGCAGTATTTT.

The chain carries TRBV9 and TRBJ2-7; tentative D call: TRBD1 (6 bases). This CDR3 region has 15 residues. V was shortened by 4 bases and J by 4 bases, with 18 bases between the two germline ends. Germline values: CDR1 SGDLS, CDR2 YYNGEE. As DNA, the CDR3 is TGTGCCAGCAGCCCCGGGCAGGGGCGCGGGTACGAGCAGTACTTC. Translating gives CASSPGQGRGYEQYF.

This chain links TRBV28 with TRBJ1-2; 11 bases line up with TRBD1. The CDR3 totals 16 residues. Trimming removed 5 bases from V and 4 bases from J; junction bases left unmatched: 9. Germline-derived CDR1 and CDR2 are MDHEN and SYDVKM. The CDR3 loop is CASSTSRTGGAYGYTF. CDR3 nucleotides: TGTGCCAGCAGTACCAGTCGGACAGGGGGCGCCTATGGCTACACCTTC.

The genes are TRBV5-1 and TRBJ1-1; D perhaps matches TRBD1 (6 bases). The CDR3 loop spans 13 amino acids. V was shortened by 8 bases and J by 0 bases, with 11 bases between the two germline ends. Germline V gene sequence: CDR1 SGHRS, CDR2 YFSETQ. The CDR3 reads CASQQGLNTEAFF. In DNA form, the CDR3 reads TGCGCCAGTCAACAGGGATTGAACACTGAAGCTTTCTTT.

The sample holds a few counts of this clone. Here the CDR3 DNA reads TGTGCCAGCAGCGGACAGGGGGCAGGCGGGGAGCTGTTTTTT. Translation gives CASSGQGAGGELFF. The genes are TRBV2 and TRBJ2-2, with 11 positions matching TRBD1. The CDR3 has 14 residues. The germline CDR1 and CDR2 sequences are SNHLY and FYNNEI. With 6 bases clipped from V and 7 bases from J, the junction kept 4 bases outside the gene matches. The whole variable domain, filled in from reference TRBV2 and TRBJ2-2, reads EPEVTQTPSHQVTQMGQEVILRCVPISNHLYFYWYRQILGQKVEFLVSFYNNEISEKSEIFDDQFSVERPDGSNFTLKIRSTKLEDSAMYFCASSGQGAGGELFFGEGSRLTVL.

The V gene is TRBV11-1, the J gene TRBJ2-1, with D possibly matching TRBD1 (6 bases). The germline gives CDR1 SGHAT, CDR2 FQDESV (reference sequence). The CDR3 extends over 15 amino acids. V gave up 5 bases and J gave up 0 bases, with 11 bases separating them. CDR3 nucleotides: TGTGCCAGCAGCCAAGGGGGTGGCTCCTACAATGAGCAGTTCTTC. As protein: CASSQGGGSYNEQFF. Complete variable domain (other parts from reference TRBV11-1 and TRBJ2-1): EAEVAQSPRYKITEKSQAVAFWCDPISGHATLYWYRQILGQGPELLVQFQDESVVDDSQLPKDRFSAERLKGVDSTLKIQPAELGDSAMYLCASSQGGGSYNEQFFGPGTRLTVL.

This sequence joins TRBV11-3 and TRBJ2-3; D ambiguous. V lost 4 bases, J lost 0 bases, and 17 bases lay in between. CDR1 and CDR2 from the germline V gene are SGHNT and YENEEA. This CDR3 has 17 residues. The CDR3 bases are TGTGCCAGCAGCTCACGCAGGCAAGGCGTCAGCACAGATACGCAGTATTTT. This sequence encodes CASSSRRQGVSTDTQYF.

The genes are TRBV18 and TRBJ2-3; D not certain. Germline V CDR1 and CDR2: KGHSH, LQKENI. V was pared by 1 base and J by 5 bases, with 13 bases between. CDR3 size: 15 residues. The CDR3 sequence: CASSPRWVERDTQYF. In nucleotides, the CDR3 is TGTGCCAGCTCACCACGGTGGGTAGAGCGAGATACGCAGTATTTT.

The chain carries TRBV2 and TRBJ2-7, with TRBD1 matching over 7 bases. V trimming: 6 bases; J trimming: 1 base; junction bases outside the gene matches: 15. Per the germline V gene, CDR1 is SNHLY and CDR2 is FYNNEI. This CDR3 contains 17 residues. The CDR3 is CASRFLARVTGSYEQYF. The CDR3 bases are TGTGCCAGCAGATTTCTGGCACGAGTGACAGGGTCCTACGAGCAGTACTTC.

The sample holds one count of this clone. The rearrangement uses TRBV30 and TRBJ1-1; 8 bases line up with TRBD1. CDR1 GTSNPN and CDR2 SVGIG come from the germline V gene (reference sequence). Unmatched junction bases numbered 5, after V lost 5 bases and J lost 3 bases. The CDR3 is made up of 13 amino acids. CDR3 residues: CAWQGAGYTEAFF. The CDR3 DNA follows: TGTGCCTGGCAGGGGGCAGGGTACACTGAAGCTTTCTTT. Using reference TRBV30 and TRBJ1-1 for the parts outside the CDR3, the full variable domain is SQTIHQWPATLVQPVGSPLSLECTVEGTSNPNLYWYRQAAGRGLQLLFYSVGIGQISSEVPQNLSASRPQDRQFILSSKKLLLSDSGFYLCAWQGAGYTEAFFGQGTRLTVV.

The rearrangement joins TRBV5-6 to TRBJ1-1; 8 positions agree with TRBD1. The CDR3 spans 14 residues. Germline assignment: CDR1 SGHDT and CDR2 YYEEEE. V shed 4 bases and J 3 bases; nucleotides not matched to a gene: 5. CDR3 sequence: CASSIRTGYTEAFF. The CDR3 DNA sequence: TGTGCCAGCAGCATCCGGACAGGGTACACTGAAGCTTTCTTT.

The gene calls are TRBV2 and TRBJ2-5; maybe TRBD2 (5 bases). The V end lost 6 bases, the J end lost 4 bases, and 12 bases lay between the germline ends. Germline V gene lookup returns CDR1 SNHLY and CDR2 FYNNEI. This CDR3 comprises 13 residues. The chain's CDR3 is CASREDSGETQYF. In DNA form, the CDR3 reads TGTGCCAGCAGGGAGGATTCAGGAGAGACCCAGTACTTC.

This clone came up once. This rearrangement joins TRBV7-9 to TRBJ1-1, with no clear D. The V and J ends lost 7 bases and 5 bases respectively, with 11 bases between them. The CDR3 spans 12 residues. The germline V gene encodes CDR1 SEHNR and CDR2 FQNEAQ (reference sequence). The CDR3 DNA sequence: TGTGCCAGCACCCGGACTGATACTGAAGCTTTCTTT. Its protein is CASTRTDTEAFF. Supplemented by reference TRBV7-9 and TRBJ1-1, the full variable domain reads DTGVSQNPRHKITKRGQNVTFRCDPISEHNRLYWYRQTLGQGPEFLTYFQNEAQLEKSRLLSDRFSAERPKGSFSTLEIQRTEQGDSAMYLCASTRTDTEAFFGQGTRLTVV.

CDR3 sequence: CASSLPTGEIYEQYF. CDR3 sequence (DNA): TGTGCCAGCAGCCTACCGACAGGGGAGATCTACGAGCAGTACTTC. The chain combines TRBV5-4 with TRBJ2-7; 8 bases are a match to TRBD1. The germline V gene has CDR1 SGHNT and CDR2 YYREEE (reference sequence). CDR3 length: 15 amino acids. V shed 4 bases, J shed 3 bases, and the junction held 9 bases outside the gene matches.

This clone came up a few times. The chain carries TRBV11-2 and TRBJ1-4; TRBD1 matches 10 bases. Germline-derived CDR1 and CDR2 are SGHAT and FQNNGV. With V trimmed by 4 bases and J by 7 bases, 6 bases remained unmatched. CDR3 length equals 15 residues. The CDR3 DNA follows: TGTGCCAGCAGCTACGGGACAGGGGAAATTGAAAAACTGTTTTTT. Translated, it gives CASSYGTGEIEKLFF.

This clone was found a few times. This chain joins TRBV5-5 and TRBJ1-5; 10 nucleotides match TRBD1. Germline trimming cut 7 bases from V and 2 bases from J; bases unmatched to any gene: 6. In germline, CDR1 is SGHKS, CDR2 YYEKEE (reference sequence). This CDR3 has 15 residues. CDR3 nucleotides: TGTGCCAGCTCCACCGGGACAGGGGGCAATCAGCCCCAGCATTTT. Encoded protein: CASSTGTGGNQPQHF.

The V gene is TRBV25-1, the J gene TRBJ1-5, with TRBD1 identical over 7 bases. Germline V gene data show CDR1 as MGHDK and CDR2 as SYGVNS. J gave up 3 bases and V 6 bases, and 5 bases lay outside the gene matches. The CDR3 covers 14 residues. For the CDR3, the DNA is TGTGCCAGCAGCTCGACAGGGAACAATCAGCCCCAGCATTTT. This sequence encodes CASSSTGNNQPQHF.

V gene TRBV29-1 combines with J gene TRBJ1-4, with D perhaps matching TRBD1 (5 bases). The CDR3 length is 14 residues. From germline, CDR1 is SQVTM and CDR2 ANQGSEA. V was shortened by 2 bases and J by 4 bases, with 11 bases between the two germline ends. For the CDR3, the DNA is TGCAGCGTTGAAATTGGGGCGTTTAATGAAAAACTGTTTTTT. Translated: CSVEIGAFNEKLFF.

The J gene is TRBJ1-4, the V gene TRBV15; the D gene is possibly TRBD1 (6 bases). CDR1 LNHNV and CDR2 YYDKDF come from the germline V gene (reference sequence). The V end was cut by 1 base, the J end by 7 bases, with 10 bases between. The CDR3 totals 14 residues. CDR3 loop: CATSRARGSEKLFF. The CDR3 DNA follows: TGTGCCACCAGCAGAGCGAGGGGGAGTGAAAAACTGTTTTTT.

As DNA, the CDR3 is TGTGCCAGCAGCGCGGGGACAGGGATCTACAATGAGCAGTTCTTC. Translated: CASSAGTGIYNEQFF. The rearrangement uses TRBV9 and TRBJ2-1; 9 bases fit TRBD1. The CDR3 spans 15 residues. CDR1 SGDLS and CDR2 YYNGEE come from the germline V gene. V lost 3 bases and J lost 3; bases outside the gene matches: 4. The variable domain in full, completed from reference TRBV9 and TRBJ2-1, reads DSGVTQTPKHLITATGQRVTLRCSPRSGDLSVYWYQQSLDQGLQFLIQYYNGEERAKGNILERFSAQQFPDLHSELNLSSLELGDSALYFCASSAGTGIYNEQFFGPGTRLTVL.

The chain employs TRBV5-1 and TRBJ1-3, with 7 positions matching TRBD1. The CDR3 has 15 residues. The germline V gene encodes CDR1 SGHRS and CDR2 YFSETQ. J lost 4 bases, V lost 0 bases, and 4 bases had no gene match. The CDR3 DNA is TGCGCCAGCAGCTTGGAGGGGGCGGGAGGAAACACCATATATTTT. It specifies CASSLEGAGGNTIYF.